This T cell receptor beta chain derives from a study of CD8 T cells in ankylosing spondylitis. Regarding the study as a whole: A number of the motif variants had already been described in reactive arthritis synovial fluid and blood. Seven or eight highly homologous variants made up a TCR beta motif, and this motif appeared characteristic of ankylosing spondylitis blood. Reportedly, matched ankylosing spondylitis synovial fluid was significantly enriched for disease-linked clones.

As for this clonotype: As yet, its antigen is unknown.

TCRdb re-analysed the 5' RACE reads in MiXCR, keeping a single row per CDR3 protein. The table lists over 700,000 distinct CDR3 sequences, under 20% of them singletons. Trimming pared 3 bases from V and 6 bases from J, leaving 12 bases between. The CDR3 consists of 13 residues. This TCR was recovered from a male donor with ankylosing spondylitis. This chain joins TRBV12-3 or TRBV12-4 and TRBJ2-7; D unclear. Sample: blood, either unsorted or a sorted T cell fraction (not recorded which). CDR3 nucleotide sequence: TGTGCCAGCAGTTTTCGGACGGCGGCCGAGCAGTACTTC. Amino acid sequence: CASSFRTAAEQYF.